This T cell receptor beta chain is drawn from a study of OX40 agonist ivuxolimab in advanced cancers. Produced via immunoSEQ multiplex PCR; TCRdb's table is partial and in-frame only. This table holds roughly 54,000 clones, around 89% found once. Autoimmune disease history or systemic immunosuppression disqualified patients. The CDR3 length is 14 residues. V was trimmed by 0 bases and J by 5 bases, leaving 11 bases between them. Per germline, CDR1 SGHNT and CDR2 YYREEE (reference sequence). Worth noting for this clone: Its matching antigen is unknown.

General study findings and limits: Compared with others, partial responders at 0.1-3.0 mg/kg displayed clonal expansion among the lowest. Blood T cells, both CD4+ and CD8+, expanded clonally by week 6 at 0.1 to 3.0 mg/kg.

The starting material was CD4+ or CD8+ T cells sorted from blood, obtained in a trial of the OX40 agonist ivuxolimab. This TCR derives from an adult with an advanced solid tumor such as melanoma, head and neck, liver or kidney cancer. The V gene is TRBV5-4, the J gene TRBJ1-1; maybe TRBD1 (5 bases). The CDR3 DNA sequence: TGTGCCAGCAGCTTGGGACGGGACGGAACTGAAGCTTTCTTT. This sequence encodes CASSLGRDGTEAFF.